The 4 T cell receptor beta chains reported below all come from one sample, sequenced in a study of vaccination and CD4 T cells after COVID-19. Regarding treatment: roughly 10-day PBMC culture with coronavirus spike peptide pools or control peptides (ViraFEST assay). The study sequenced cultured CD4+ T cell DNA using the Oncomine TCR Beta short-read assay. One entry per CDR3 protein results from TCRdb running MiXCR on the PCR reads. There are approximately 16,000 distinct CDR3 sequences in the sample; 57% occur only once, and less than 10% lies in the top ten. These receptors' targets are unknown. The sample comprised CD4+ T cells from blood, cultured in vitro. The source of these receptors is a human donor who had recovered from COVID-19.

This sequence joins TRBV20-1 and TRBJ2-7; 9 bases are shared with TRBD1. The V gene's germline CDR1 is DFQATT and CDR2 SNEGSKA (reference sequence). Losses at the gene ends were 2 bases for V and 1 base for J; bases not matched to a gene: 9. The length of the CDR3 is 16 residues. The CDR3 nucleotides are TGCAGTGCTAGACCCACCGGGACAGGGTTATCCTACGAGCAGTACTTC. Translated: CSARPTGTGLSYEQYF.

The chain combines TRBV20-1 with TRBJ2-1, with D tentatively TRBD1 (6 bases). V was clipped by 1 base and J by 4 bases, with 14 bases between them. The V gene's germline CDR1 is DFQATT and CDR2 SNEGSKA (reference sequence). The CDR3 has 15 amino acids. The CDR3 reads CSARVQGPYYNEQFF. The CDR3 DNA follows: TGCAGTGCTAGAGTACAGGGACCATATTACAATGAGCAGTTCTTC.

Comment on this clonotype: One end of the junction fails to match germline, which may point to a read error. The rearrangement joins TRBV7-6 to TRBJ2-7, with TRBD1 as a possible D gene (7 bases). Germline CDR1 reads SGHVS; CDR2 reads FNYEAQ. The CDR3 totals 15 residues. Written as DNA, the CDR3 is TGTGCTAGCAGCTTTGGGGACAGCGCGGGGTACGAGCAGTACTTC. It yields the protein CASSFGDSAGYEQYF.

V is TRBV29-1 and J is TRBJ1-5; D might be TRBD1 (6 bases). Germline values: CDR1 SQVTM, CDR2 ANQGSEA. The CDR3 totals 13 residues. V lost 7 bases, J lost 3 bases, and 13 bases lay in between. The CDR3 DNA is TGCAGCGCCTCAATGGGGGCCAATCAGCCCCAGCATTTT. Its protein product is CSASMGANQPQHF.